The rows below give T cell receptor beta chains drawn from one sample of a study of Ad26.COV2.S vaccination and SARS-CoV-2 variants. This table comes from immunoSEQ multiplex PCR, and its TCRdb copy is limited to in-frame clones, with some not included. This sample carries around 340,000 clones, around 88% of them seen once, and the ten largest clones take around 11%. Sample: peripheral blood, taken in a trial of Ad26.COV2.S vaccine versus placebo. The receptors derive from a person aged 18-65 years who received the Ad26.COV2.S COVID-19 vaccine or a placebo. CDR3s include the opening cysteine and the closing phenylalanine or tryptophan. Fields, in order: J gene, D gene, V gene, clone size, CDR3 DNA, CDR3 protein. D genes are given only for firm matches. Clone size is not always given. Where it is, it says once, few, many or a class for expanded clones.

TRBJ2-2,TRBD2,TRBV7-9,.,TGTGCCAGCAGCACCTCTTGGGGTAGCGGGGGGAACACCGGGGAGCTGTTTTTT,CASSTSWGSGGNTGELFF
TRBJ1-1,.,TRBV7-2,once,TGTGCCAGCAGCTTAGGGGGTTCTCACACTGAAGCTTTCTTT,CASSLGGSHTEAFF
TRBJ2-7,TRBD2,TRBV19,.,TGTGCCAGTAGTATAGATCACGGGGGGGCCTGGGAGCAGTACTTC,CASSIDHGGAWEQYF
TRBJ1-2,.,TRBV7-2,once,TGTGCCGGCGGGGCCCCCTGGAGGTATGGCTACACCTTC,CAGGAPWRYGYTF
TRBJ1-2,TRBD1,TRBV11-2,.,TGTGCCAGCAGCTCCGGGACAGCGAACTATGGCTACACCTTC,CASSSGTANYGYTF
TRBJ2-5,.,TRBV7-3,once,TGTGCCAGCAGCCCTTGGGGAAGCGAGGAGACCCAGTACTTC,CASSPWGSEETQYF
TRBJ2-5,.,TRBV7-2,.,TGTGCCAGCAGCTTGGGGGGCAGACAAGAGACCCAGTACTTC,CASSLGGRQETQYF
TRBJ2-7,.,TRBV19,.,TGTGCCAGTAGTGTATACGTGGAGTACGAGCAGTACTTC,CASSVYVEYEQYF
TRBJ1-1,.,TRBV2,.,TGTGCCAGCAGCGGGACCTTGAACACTGAAGCTTTCTTT,CASSGTLNTEAFF
TRBJ2-1,.,TRBV7-2,once,TGTGCCAGCAGCTTAATCGGGCCCAACCCCAATGAGCAGTTCTTC,CASSLIGPNPNEQFF
TRBJ2-1,TRBD2,TRBV12-3/TRBV12-4,.,TGTGCCAGCAGGTATCGACTAGCGGGGAAGCAGTTCTTC,CASRYRLAGKQFF
TRBJ2-5,.,TRBV6-2/TRBV6-3,once,TGTGCCAGCAGTTACAGAGGGGAACAGTACCAAGAGACCCAGTACTTC,CASSYRGEQYQETQYF
TRBJ2-4,.,TRBV21-1,.,TGTGCCAGCAGCAAGAGGCCTTTCGCCAAAAACATTCAGTACTTC,CASSKRPFAKNIQYF
TRBJ2-7,TRBD1,TRBV28,.,TGTGCCAGCCGATACCCCGGACAGGGATACGAGCAGTACTTC,CASRYPGQGYEQYF
TRBJ2-3,TRBD1,TRBV5-1,.,TGCGCCAGCAGCCCGGGGAGGACAGGGTCGATAGATACGCAGTATTTT,CASSPGRTGSIDTQYF
TRBJ2-2,TRBD2,TRBV28,.,TGTGCCAGCGGAAGCGGGGGGTTGAACACCGGGGAGCTGTTTTTT,CASGSGGLNTGELFF
TRBJ1-2,.,TRBV6-6,.,TGTGCCAGCAGGTCTCGGGAGGGTGGCTACACCTTC,CASRSREGGYTF